This note documents a single T cell receptor beta chain sequence. The data originate from a study of blood T cell repertoires in COVID-19. Study information: T cells, B-cell-depleted T cells, or PBMCs provided the cDNA or gDNA that served as material.

CDR1 is LNHDA and CDR2 is SQIVND in the germline V gene (reference sequence). CDR3 length equals 16 residues. With 4 bases removed from V and 5 bases from J, the gap between germline ends came to 17 bases. TCRdb's table, derived via immunoSEQ multiplex PCR, lists solely in-frame clones and lacks some. In the table there are 160,000 or so clones, under 90% of which are singletons. The specimen sequenced was PBMCs or T cells enriched from blood (not recorded which). This clonotype was obtained from a woman aged 45-65 years who had recovered from COVID-19. The V call is TRBV19, the J call TRBJ1-4; D is ambiguous. CDR3 in DNA: TGTGCCAGTAGTAAAGACTTACGGGTACCGAATGAAAAACTGTTTTTT. Protein sequence: CASSKDLRVPNEKLFF.